Listed below are T cell receptor beta chains from one sample, sequenced in a study of CD4 T cells in relation to SARS-CoV-2 and coronaviruses. These receptors have no identified antigens. Method: immunoSEQ multiplex PCR; TCRdb's copy keeps in-frame clones and lacks some. The table has roughly 26,000 clones, roughly 70% seen once. Sequencing input: CD4+ T cells from PBMCs, cultured in vitro. Source of these receptors: a human donor in good health. CDR3s include the opening cysteine and the closing phenylalanine or tryptophan. D genes are given only for firm matches. Size tells how often a clone was seen (once, few, many) or the class of an expanded clone, and some rows leave it out.

clone_size	v_call	d_call	j_call	cdr3_nt	cdr3_aa
.	TRBV11-3	.	TRBJ1-3	TGTGCCATTTTACTTCAAAACAGGGACAAAAACACCATATATTTT	CAILLQNRDKNTIYF
once	TRBV5-1	TRBD1	TRBJ2-6	TGCGCCAGCAGCTCGGGACAGGGAAGCTCTGGGGCCAACGTCCTGACTTTC	CASSSGQGSSGANVLTF
.	TRBV7-8	TRBD2	TRBJ2-1	TGTGCCAGCAGCTTACGGAACGGGGGGAGGTTCTTC	CASSLRNGGRFF
.	TRBV11-2	.	TRBJ1-1	TGTGCCAGCAGCTTACCAGTAAACACTGAAGCTTTCTTT	CASSLPVNTEAFF
.	TRBV7-6	TRBD2	TRBJ2-1	TGTGCCAGCAGCTTAGGGGCAGCGGGGCGGAATGAGCAGTTCTTC	CASSLGAAGRNEQFF
.	TRBV4-1	TRBD1	TRBJ1-4	TGCGCCAGCAGCCGCGGGGACAGGGGGCCAGAAGAACAACTGTTTTTT	CASSRGDRGPEEQLFF
once	TRBV10-3	TRBD2	TRBJ2-7	TGTGCCATCAGCGGACAACCGGGACTAGCGGAACCCCGACCGAAATACGAGCAGTACTTC	CAISGQPGLAEPRPKYEQYF
once	TRBV5-1	.	TRBJ2-3	TGCGCCAGCAGCCCCGAAGGGCCGACTAGCACAGATACGCAGTATTTT	CASSPEGPTSTDTQYF
.	TRBV19	.	TRBJ1-5	TGTGCCAGCAAACGGACAATCAATCAGCCCCAGCATTTT	CASKRTINQPQHF
.	TRBV2	.	TRBJ2-4	TGTGCCAGCAGAAGTGGGAGTGAAGCCAAAAACATTCAGTACTTC	CASRSGSEAKNIQYF
.	TRBV5-6	.	TRBJ2-3	TGTGCCAGCAGCTCAGGACCGGGGGCAGATACGCAGTATTTT	CASSSGPGADTQYF
few	TRBV5-4	.	TRBJ1-2	TGTGCCAGCAGCTCCCCCGGTGACTATGGCTACACCTTC	CASSSPGDYGYTF
.	TRBV11-3	.	TRBJ2-1	TGTGCCAGCAGCTTATTGGGAGGCCTCTCCTACAATGAGCAGTTCTTC	CASSLLGGLSYNEQFF
.	TRBV5-4	TRBD1	TRBJ2-3	TGTGCCAGCAGCTTGGCCCAGGGGGCAGATACGCAGTATTTT	CASSLAQGADTQYF
.	TRBV4-3	.	TRBJ1-6	TGCGCCAGCAGCAAGACCGGCAGAAATTCACCCCTCCACTTT	CASSKTGRNSPLHF
few	TRBV19	.	TRBJ2-3	TGTGCCAGTAGTATCGGAGAGACCGCAGATACGCAGTATTTT	CASSIGETADTQYF
few	TRBV5-6	TRBD1	TRBJ1-3	TGTGCCAGCAGCGGATTCTTCGGGACAGGGGGCCTCTCTGGAAACACCATATATTTT	CASSGFFGTGGLSGNTIYF
few	TRBV7-2	.	TRBJ1-1	TGTGCCAGCAGCTTAAACAGCGGGAGTGGCACTGAAGCTTTCTTT	CASSLNSGSGTEAFF
.	TRBV19	TRBD2	TRBJ2-3	TGTGCCAGTAGTTGGACTAGCAGCACAGATACGCAGTATTTT	CASSWTSSTDTQYF
.	TRBV18	.	TRBJ1-2	TGTGCCAGCTCACCGAACAGGGATGGTTATGGCTACACCTTC	CASSPNRDGYGYTF
.	TRBV7-9	.	TRBJ2-7	TGTGCCAGCAGCTTAAGAGGGAGTTACGAGCAGTACTTC	CASSLRGSYEQYF
.	TRBV11-2	.	TRBJ1-3	TGTGCCAGCAGCTTGCTAGCCGGCAGGTCCTCCTCTGGAAACACCATATATTTT	CASSLLAGRSSSGNTIYF
.	TRBV18	.	TRBJ2-5	TGTGCCAGCTCAGTAGAGCAGGGAAGCCAAGAGACCCAGTACTTC	CASSVEQGSQETQYF
.	TRBV6-2/TRBV6-3	TRBD1	TRBJ2-7	TGTGCCAGCAGTTACTTGGACAGGGGAAATGGCGAGCAGTACTTC	CASSYLDRGNGEQYF
.	TRBV6-1	TRBD1	TRBJ1-6	TGTGCCAGCAGTGATTTGGGACAGGGTTTGTCACCCCTCCACTTT	CASSDLGQGLSPLHF
once	TRBV2	.	TRBJ2-2	TGTGCCAGCAGTGAAGAATGGGGGCTGGCCGGGGAGCTGTTTTTT	CASSEEWGLAGELFF
.	TRBV19	TRBD1	TRBJ1-2	TGTGCCAGTAACTCACAGGGGGCAGGGAGCTATGGCTACACCTTC	CASNSQGAGSYGYTF
.	TRBV5-1	.	TRBJ1-6	TGCGCCAGCAGCTTGGGGTCTAGCTCCTATAATTCACCCCTCCACTTT	CASSLGSSSYNSPLHF
few	TRBV12-3/TRBV12-4	TRBD2	TRBJ2-7	TGTGCCAGCACCCCAGCGGGCGGGAGCGAGCAGTACTTC	CASTPAGGSEQYF
.	TRBV27	.	TRBJ1-6	TGTGCCAGCAGTTTAAGGTCCGCACAGGATAATTCACCCCTCCACTTT	CASSLRSAQDNSPLHF
.	TRBV7-2	.	TRBJ1-1	TGTGCCAGCAGCTTAGGCCAGAACACTGAAGCTTTCTTT	CASSLGQNTEAFF
.	TRBV18	.	TRBJ2-3	TGTGCCAGCTCACGGAGTACCCCAGATACGCAGTATTTT	CASSRSTPDTQYF
few	TRBV10-2	.	TRBJ2-5	TGCGCCAGCAGTGAGTTTGAGACGGCCCTGGTGGAGACCCAGTACTTC	CASSEFETALVETQYF
.	TRBV19	.	TRBJ1-5	TGTGCCAGCACCGGGGGCCATTGGGAGCGCAATCAGCCCCAGCATTTT	CASTGGHWERNQPQHF
.	TRBV27	.	TRBJ2-2	TGTGCCACTAAGACACCTACGAACACCGGGGAGCTGTTTTTT	CATKTPTNTGELFF
.	TRBV18	.	TRBJ1-1	TGTGCCAGCTCACCTTCTGGGGGGGGTACTGAAGCTTTCTTT	CASSPSGGGTEAFF
.	TRBV7-8	.	TRBJ2-5	TGTGCCAGCAGCTTAGAGATGGGTCCCAGGGAGACCCAGTACTTC	CASSLEMGPRETQYF
few	TRBV6-1	TRBD2	TRBJ2-7	TGTGCCAGCAGTGATGGGAGGGGTCTTCGAGAGCAGTACTTC	CASSDGRGLREQYF
.	TRBV5-6	.	TRBJ1-2	TGTGCCAGCAGCTTGAGGGAGAACTATGGCTACACCTTC	CASSLRENYGYTF
.	TRBV5-1	.	TRBJ1-3	TGCGCCAGCAGCCCAGGGGACGGGTACTCTGGAAACACCATATATTTT	CASSPGDGYSGNTIYF
.	TRBV4-3	TRBD2	TRBJ2-6	TGCGCCAGCAGCTCCCGCTTCCTTGACGGCAGACTAGCGGCTGGGGCCAACGTCCTGACTTTC	CASSSRFLDGRLAAGANVLTF
.	TRBV6-5	.	TRBJ1-5	TGTGCCAGCAACCCGGGGCTCAGCAATCAGCCCCAGCATTTT	CASNPGLSNQPQHF